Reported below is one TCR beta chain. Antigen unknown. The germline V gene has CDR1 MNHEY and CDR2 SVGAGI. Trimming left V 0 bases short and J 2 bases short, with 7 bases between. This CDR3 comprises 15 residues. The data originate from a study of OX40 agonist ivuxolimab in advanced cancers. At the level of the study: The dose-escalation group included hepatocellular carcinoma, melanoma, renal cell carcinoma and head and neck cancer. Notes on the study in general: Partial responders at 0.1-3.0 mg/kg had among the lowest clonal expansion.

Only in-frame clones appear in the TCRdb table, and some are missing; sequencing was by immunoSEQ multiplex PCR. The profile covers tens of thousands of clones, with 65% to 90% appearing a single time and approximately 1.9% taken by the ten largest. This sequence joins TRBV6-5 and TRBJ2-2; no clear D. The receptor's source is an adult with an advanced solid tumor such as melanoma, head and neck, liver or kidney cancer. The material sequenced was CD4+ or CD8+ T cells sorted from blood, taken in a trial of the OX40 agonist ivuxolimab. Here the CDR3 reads CASSYSGPNTGELFF. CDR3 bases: TGTGCCAGCAGTTACTCGGGCCCTAACACCGGGGAGCTGTTTTTT.